Shown below are 29 T cell receptor beta chains from a single sample sequenced in a study of blood T cell repertoires in COVID-19. The assay was immunoSEQ multiplex PCR, and TCRdb's table has in-frame clones only and misses some. Here the sample spans 120,000 or so clones, 85% to 90% being singletons. The sequenced material came from peripheral blood. These receptors came from a human donor in a cohort sampled during active COVID-19.

This clone is a singleton in its sample. The chain carries TRBV3-1 (or the pseudogene TRBV3-2) and TRBJ2-2; TRBD2 agrees at 7 bases. The trim removed 7 bases at V and 1 base at J, leaving 9 bases unmatched. This CDR3 is built from 16 residues. In germline, CDR1 is LGHDT, CDR2 YNNKEL (reference sequence). In nucleotides, the CDR3 is TGTGCCAGCACCCAGAAGGGACTATTGAACACCGGGGAGCTGTTTTTT. This translates into CASTQKGLLNTGELFF.

The CDR3 reads CASSHRGAVTDTQYF. In nucleotides, the CDR3 is TGTGCCAGCAGTCACAGGGGCGCTGTCACAGATACGCAGTATTTT. The chain uses TRBV27 and TRBJ2-3; 7 bases agree with TRBD1. Germline V CDR1 and CDR2: MNHEY, SMNVEV (reference sequence). The CDR3 length is 15 residues. Trimming cost V 5 bases and J 2 bases; bases outside gene matches: 7.

This sequence joins TRBV5-1 and TRBJ2-3, with 11 bases lining up with TRBD2. In germline, CDR1 is SGHRS, CDR2 YFSETQ. There are 14 residues in the CDR3. Trimming took 4 bases from V and 5 from J; bases not matched to a gene: 3. Here the CDR3 DNA reads TGCGCCAGCAGCGCAGGGACTAGCGGAGATACGCAGTATTTT. It specifies CASSAGTSGDTQYF.

This clone was recorded once. The sample carries other DNA sequences with the same CDR3. V and J are TRBV5-1 and TRBJ2-7; 10 nucleotides match TRBD2. After removal of 0 bases from V and 4 bases from J, the junction contained 4 bases not matched to a gene. CDR1 SGHRS and CDR2 YFSETQ come from the germline V gene. CDR3 length: 15 amino acids. The CDR3 DNA is TGCGCCAGCAGCTTGGGCACTAGCGGGACGTACGAGCAGTACTTC. Protein sequence: CASSLGTSGTYEQYF.

A note on this clone: One junction end does not reproduce the germline sequence, and a read error may be involved. This chain uses TRBV11-2 with TRBJ2-3; TRBD2 agrees at 10 bases. Germline lookup yields CDR1 SGHAT and CDR2 FQNNGV. CDR3 length equals 15 residues. CDR3 in amino acids: CASSLRCETSGSVFF. Here the CDR3 DNA reads TGTGCCAGCAGCTTACGGTGCGAGACTAGCGGGTCTGTTTTTTTT.

The CDR3 loop reads CASSRQGRTEAFF. The CDR3 nucleotides read TGTGCCAGCAGCCGACAGGGTAGGACTGAAGCTTTCTTT. The V gene is TRBV14, the J gene TRBJ1-1, with 7 nucleotides matching TRBD1. This CDR3 is 13 amino acids long. Looked up from germline, CDR1 is SGHDN and CDR2 is FVKESK. V dropped 4 bases and J dropped 5; count of bases not matched to a gene: 4.

The V gene is TRBV7-9, the J gene TRBJ1-2; D unclear. The CDR3 spans 12 residues. Trimming stripped 4 bases from V and 2 bases from J, with 5 bases between. Germline CDR1 and CDR2: SEHNR and FQNEAQ (reference sequence). CDR3 nucleotide sequence: TGTGCCAGCAGCTCCTCCAACTATGGCTACACCTTC. Translating gives CASSSSNYGYTF.

The chain carries TRBV28 and TRBJ2-5; tentative D call: TRBD2 (5 bases). The CDR3 contains 16 residues. Per the germline V gene, CDR1 is MDHEN and CDR2 is SYDVKM. Trimming took off 5 bases at V and 4 bases at J, with 20 bases between the two ends. CDR3 residues: CASSKTGIIYSETQYF. CDR3 bases: TGTGCCAGCAGTAAAACCGGGATCATCTATTCAGAGACCCAGTACTTC.

The chain joins TRBV5-1 to TRBJ2-7, with TRBD2 matching over 11 bases. Germline V CDR1 and CDR2: SGHRS, YFSETQ. V dropped 0 bases and J dropped 3; count of bases not matched to a gene: 2. CDR3 length: 15 residues. CDR3 nucleotides: TGCGCCAGCAGCTTGGATACTAGCGGGAGCTACGAGCAGTACTTC. Protein: CASSLDTSGSYEQYF. The full variable domain, its missing parts supplied by reference TRBV5-1 and TRBJ2-7, is KAGVTQTPRYLIKTRGQQVTLSCSPISGHRSVSWYQQTPGQGLQFLFEYFSETQRNKGNFPGRFSGRQFSNSRSEMNVSTLELGDSALYLCASSLDTSGSYEQYFGPGTRLTVT.

This rearrangement joins TRBV5-6 to TRBJ1-1; no definite D call. The germline V gene has CDR1 SGHDT and CDR2 YYEEEE. This CDR3 region has 15 residues. V dropped 0 bases and J dropped 0 bases, with 9 bases sitting between them. The CDR3 DNA reads TGTGCCAGCAGCTTGGGGCACGCATTGAACACTGAAGCTTTCTTT. It codes for CASSLGHALNTEAFF.

The chain has TRBV7-9 and TRBJ1-1; possibly TRBD1 for D (6 bases). The germline V gene encodes CDR1 SEHNR and CDR2 FQNEAQ (reference sequence). The CDR3 consists of 14 residues. Trimming stripped 2 bases from V and 0 bases from J, with 7 bases between. CDR3 protein: CASSLTGMNTEAFF. The CDR3 bases are TGTGCCAGCAGCTTAACAGGGATGAACACTGAAGCTTTCTTT.

This clone was detected a few times. The J gene is TRBJ1-5, the V gene TRBV5-4; D is undetermined. Trimming cost V 0 bases and J 0 bases, with 7 bases left between them. The CDR3 spans 15 residues. The germline CDR1 and CDR2 sequences are SGHNT and YYREEE (reference sequence). CDR3 nucleotides: TGTGCCAGCAGCTTGGAACCCAGTAGCAATCAGCCCCAGCATTTT. This encodes CASSLEPSSNQPQHF.

The chain recombines TRBV10-1 with TRBJ1-1, with D perhaps matching TRBD1 (6 bases). The V end was cut by 6 bases, the J end by 1 base, with 6 bases between. The CDR3 contains 12 residues. CDR1 is WNHNN, CDR2 SYGVQD, per germline (reference sequence). The CDR3 here is CASRGANTEAFF. In DNA form, the CDR3 reads TGCGCCAGCAGGGGGGCGAACACTGAAGCTTTCTTT.

The table lists this clone with a count of one. The rearrangement joins TRBV28 to TRBJ2-7; possible D gene TRBD2, 5 bases. This CDR3 spans 13 amino acids. V lost 2 bases, J lost 6 bases, and 11 bases lay in between. Germline-derived CDR1 and CDR2 are MDHEN and SYDVKM. CDR3 sequence: CASSLGGPIEQYF. The CDR3 DNA sequence: TGTGCCAGCAGTTTAGGCGGGCCAATCGAGCAGTACTTC.

This chain uses TRBV27 with TRBJ2-3; 12 bases agree with TRBD2. Per germline, CDR1 MNHEY and CDR2 SMNVEV (reference sequence). V shed 5 bases and J 2 bases; nucleotides not matched to a gene: 14. CDR3 length equals 19 residues. Here the CDR3 reads CASSIASGTSGYYTDTQYF. In nucleotides, the CDR3 is TGTGCCAGCAGTATCGCCTCCGGGACTAGCGGGTACTACACAGATACGCAGTATTTT.

This clone was seen a single time. CDR3 nucleotide sequence: TGTGCCAGCAGCTGGGACAGGACAACCGGCTACACCTTC. Its translation is CASSWDRTTGYTF. The chain is built from TRBV7-2 and TRBJ1-2, with TRBD1 identical over 8 bases. In germline, CDR1 is SGHTA, CDR2 FQGNSA. The V gene end was trimmed by 4 bases and the J gene end by 8 bases; junction bases not matched to a gene: 6. The CDR3 sequence is 13 residues long.

This clone was recorded only once. The chain joins TRBV7-9 to TRBJ2-3, with D possibly TRBD1 on 6 matching bases. This CDR3 contains 18 residues. The germline CDR1 and CDR2 sequences are SEHNR and FQNEAQ (reference sequence). Trimming removed 5 bases from V and 2 bases from J, with 23 bases in between. The CDR3 here is CASSPRAGRWGHTDTQYF. The CDR3 DNA is TGTGCCAGCAGCCCCCGGGCAGGGCGGTGGGGACACACAGATACGCAGTATTTT.

V usage is TRBV25-1 and J usage is TRBJ2-2; D is possibly TRBD1 (5 bases). With 5 bases removed from V and 3 bases from J, the gap between germline ends came to 7 bases. Germline CDR1 is MGHDK and CDR2 is SYGVNS. The CDR3 is 13 amino acids. The chain's CDR3 is CASSRQYTGELFF. The CDR3 region has the DNA TGTGCCAGCAGTAGACAGTACACCGGGGAGCTGTTTTTT. The whole variable domain, remainder taken from reference TRBV25-1 and TRBJ2-2, is EADIYQTPRYLVIGTGKKITLECSQTMGHDKMYWYQQDPGMELHLIHYSYGVNSTEKGDLSSESTVSRIRTEHFPLTLESARPSHTSQYLCASSRQYTGELFFGEGSRLTVL.

This chain uses TRBV6-5 with TRBJ1-2; possible D gene TRBD1, 5 bases. The CDR3 has 14 amino acids. Germline V CDR1 and CDR2: MNHEY, SVGAGI. The V end lost 6 bases, the J end lost 3 bases, and 14 bases lay between the germline ends. As DNA, the CDR3 is TGTGCCAGCAGGCCCACAGGAGGGCACTATGGCTACACCTTC. As protein: CASRPTGGHYGYTF.

This chain uses TRBV12-3 or TRBV12-4 with TRBJ2-7, with TRBD2 matching 9 bases. This CDR3 is 12 amino acids long. Trimming at V came to 7 bases and at J to 4 bases, leaving 2 bases not matched to a gene. CDR3 sequence (DNA): TGTGCCAGCAAGACTAGCGGATACGAGCAGTACTTC. Translated, it gives CASKTSGYEQYF.

This chain uses TRBV5-4 with TRBJ2-3; 12 bases are shared with TRBD2. Per germline, CDR1 SGHNT and CDR2 YYREEE (reference sequence). This CDR3 is built from 17 residues. The trim removed 4 bases at V and 6 bases at J, leaving 12 bases unmatched. The CDR3 loop reads CASSRRLAGAFMDTQYF. CDR3 DNA: TGTGCCAGCAGCAGGCGACTAGCGGGAGCTTTTATGGATACGCAGTATTTT.

This clone was detected only a few times. The V and J genes are TRBV25-1 and TRBJ2-1; D not resolved. Germline loops: CDR1 MGHDK, CDR2 SYGVNS. Trimming pared 4 bases from V and 0 bases from J, leaving 10 bases between. This CDR3 comprises 15 residues. For the CDR3, the DNA is TGTGCCAGCAGTGCCCAGGAAAGCTCCTACAATGAGCAGTTCTTC. Translation: CASSAQESSYNEQFF.

This chain uses TRBV10-3 with TRBJ1-1; perhaps TRBD1 as D (6 bases). This CDR3 is built from 17 residues. The germline V gene encodes CDR1 ENHRY and CDR2 SYGVKD. Trimming took 2 bases from V and 1 from J, leaving 17 bases between them. The CDR3 is CAISEGPEGRGNTEAFF. The DNA for the CDR3 is TGTGCCATCAGTGAGGGCCCAGAGGGCAGGGGGAACACTGAAGCTTTCTTT.

The rearrangement uses TRBV6-6 and TRBJ2-1, with 8 nucleotides matching TRBD1. This CDR3 is 15 amino acids long. In germline, CDR1 is MNHNY, CDR2 SVGAGI (reference sequence). J was trimmed by 7 bases and V by 5 bases; bases with no gene match: 10. CDR3 DNA: TGTGCCAGCAGTCCCGACAGGGGTGTCTTAAATGAGCAGTTCTTC. It codes for CASSPDRGVLNEQFF.

V is TRBV4-2 and J is TRBJ2-1; 8 nucleotides agree with TRBD2. The CDR3 totals 16 residues. Germline values: CDR1 LGHNA, CDR2 YNFKEQ. The J segment lost 7 bases and the V segment lost 0 bases, leaving 8 bases of the junction unmatched. Here the CDR3 reads CASSQDIGLAYNEQFF. The DNA of the CDR3 is TGTGCCAGCAGCCAAGATATCGGACTAGCTTATAATGAGCAGTTCTTC.

The chain recombines TRBV24-1 with TRBJ1-1; D uncertain. The germline V and J ends were trimmed by 8 bases and 4 bases, with 13 bases remaining between them. Germline CDR1 and CDR2: KGHDR and SFDVKD. This CDR3 spans 13 amino acids. CDR3: CATKRREGTEAFF. The CDR3 bases are TGTGCCACCAAGCGAAGGGAGGGCACTGAAGCTTTCTTT.

V gene TRBV5-1 combines with J gene TRBJ2-1, with TRBD1 as a possible D gene (8 bases). Trimming removed 2 bases from V and 0 bases from J, with 15 bases in between. The CDR3 has 17 amino acids. Germline V CDR1 and CDR2: SGHRS, YFSETQ. CDR3 nucleotides: TGCGCCAGCAGCTTAACAGGGGGGGCCAGCTCCTACAATGAGCAGTTCTTC. Encoded protein: CASSLTGGASSYNEQFF. The entire variable domain, with the rest obtained from reference TRBV5-1 and TRBJ2-1, is as follows: KAGVTQTPRYLIKTRGQQVTLSCSPISGHRSVSWYQQTPGQGLQFLFEYFSETQRNKGNFPGRFSGRQFSNSRSEMNVSTLELGDSALYLCASSLTGGASSYNEQFFGPGTRLTVL.

This sequence joins TRBV19 and TRBJ1-2; the match to TRBD1 covers 9 bases. CDR1 and CDR2 (germline): LNHDA, SQIVND (reference sequence). V dropped 8 bases and J dropped 0; count of bases not matched to a gene: 10. CDR3 size: 16 residues. The CDR3 reads CASGGQGRPTNYGYTF. The DNA of the CDR3 is TGTGCCAGTGGCGGACAGGGGAGACCCACTAACTATGGCTACACCTTC.

The V and J genes are TRBV10-2 and TRBJ1-5; 12 bases align to TRBD1. In germline, CDR1 is WSHSY, CDR2 SAAADI. The junction had 9 bases not matched to a gene; V was cut back by 6 bases and J by 6 bases. The CDR3 covers 16 residues. CDR3 amino acids: CASSGGQGASGQPQHF. The DNA of the CDR3 is TGCGCCAGCAGCGGGGGACAGGGGGCGAGCGGTCAGCCCCAGCATTTT.